The 10 T cell receptor beta chains listed next were all sequenced from one sample in a study of blood T cell repertoires in COVID-19. Produced via immunoSEQ multiplex PCR; TCRdb's table is partial and in-frame only. Here the sample spans approximately 460,000 clones, 85% to 90% being singletons. Sequencing input: peripheral blood. These receptors were collected from a man younger than 35 with COVID-19, enrolled during active disease.

For this clone: One end of the junction does not line up with germline, which may come from a read error. This rearrangement joins TRBV14 to TRBJ2-5, with TRBD1 as a possible D gene (6 bases). CDR1 and CDR2 (germline): SGHDN, FVKESK. CDR3 size: 14 residues. This CDR3 is CASSEDRNQETQYF. The CDR3 DNA reads as TGTGCCAGCAGCGAAGACAGGAACCAAGAGACCCAGTACTTC.

The chain carries TRBV6-1 and TRBJ2-7; 7 bases map to TRBD2. From germline, CDR1 is MNHNS and CDR2 SASEGT. CDR3 length: 14 residues. V lost 2 bases to trimming and J lost 0 bases; unmatched junction nucleotides: 1. The CDR3 region has the DNA TGTGCCAGCAGTGAAACTAGCGACTCCTACGAGCAGTACTTC. It is translated as CASSETSDSYEQYF.

The rearrangement uses TRBV7-2 and TRBJ1-1, with D perhaps matching TRBD1 (5 bases). The V end was cut by 5 bases, the J end by 5 bases, with 9 bases between. The CDR3 extends over 12 amino acids. Germline CDR1 is SGHTA and CDR2 is FQGNSA. CDR3: CASSRDSTEAFF. The CDR3 bases are TGTGCCAGCAGCCGGGACTCAACTGAAGCTTTCTTT.

The gene calls are TRBV27 and TRBJ2-7; 11 bases match TRBD2. This CDR3 is 15 amino acids long. Germline values: CDR1 MNHEY, CDR2 SMNVEV (reference sequence). V was clipped by 1 base and J by 7 bases; unmatched bases: 6. CDR3 residues: CASSLFSGGAWEQYF. CDR3 DNA sequence: TGTGCCAGCAGTTTATTTAGCGGGGGGGCCTGGGAGCAGTACTTC.

This sequence joins TRBV7-2 and TRBJ2-1; possible D gene TRBD2, 5 bases. The CDR3 totals 15 residues. Trimming removed 2 bases at V and 5 bases at J, with 13 bases between. Germline loops: CDR1 SGHTA, CDR2 FQGNSA. CDR3 sequence: CASSLRSAADNEQFF. The CDR3 nucleotides read TGTGCCAGCAGCTTAAGATCGGCAGCGGACAATGAGCAGTTCTTC.

This clone was detected a few times. The chain carries TRBV6-1 and TRBJ2-3; possible D gene TRBD1, 5 bases. CDR1 is MNHNS, CDR2 SASEGT, per germline. The CDR3 contains 15 residues. V was pared by 2 bases and J by 1 base, with 10 bases between. CDR3 DNA: TGTGCCAGCAGTGAAACTCTAGGGGGCACAGATACGCAGTATTTT. Translation: CASSETLGGTDTQYF.

This chain connects TRBV15 to TRBJ2-7; perhaps TRBD2 as D (7 bases). CDR3 length equals 14 residues. V was shortened by 4 bases and J by 2 bases, with 12 bases between the two germline ends. Germline CDR1 and CDR2: LNHNV and YYDKDF (reference sequence). CDR3 loop: CATSKGGGPYEQYF. CDR3 nucleotide sequence: TGTGCCACCAGCAAGGGGGGGGGACCCTACGAGCAGTACTTC.

V gene TRBV12-3 or TRBV12-4 combines with J gene TRBJ2-3; the D gene is possibly TRBD2 (6 bases). The CDR3 contains 12 residues. V lost 7 bases, J lost 4 bases, and 9 bases lay in between. The CDR3 bases are TGTGCCAGCATGGGAGGCCCAGATACGCAGTATTTT. Translation: CASMGGPDTQYF.

J is TRBJ2-1 and V is TRBV6-1, with D perhaps TRBD2 (6 bases). CDR3 length: 15 residues. The ends were cut back, 3 bases at V and 7 bases at J, with 16 bases in the middle. Per the germline V gene, CDR1 is MNHNS and CDR2 is SASEGT. The CDR3 reads CASSEGDFIANEQFF. CDR3 coding DNA: TGTGCCAGCAGTGAGGGGGACTTTATTGCAAATGAGCAGTTCTTC.

The rearrangement uses TRBV11-3 and TRBJ1-2, with TRBD1 matching over 12 bases. Trimming removed 1 base from V and 8 bases from J; junction bases left unmatched: 11. This CDR3 is built from 17 residues. Germline loops: CDR1 SGHNT, CDR2 YENEEA. This chain's CDR3 is CASSLGGTGGLDGGYTF. The CDR3, as DNA: TGTGCCAGCAGCTTAGGGGGGACAGGGGGCTTGGACGGCGGCTACACCTTC.